What follows are 14 T cell receptor beta chains derived from one specimen sequenced in a study of T cell responses to AZD1222 COVID-19 vaccine. TCRdb keeps only in-frame clones here, not all; method: immunoSEQ multiplex PCR. The sample lists about 140,000 clones, more than 85% occurring once. Specimen: peripheral blood, collected on day 0 of AZD1222 vaccination. These receptors were obtained from an adult in good health.

The chain employs TRBV29-1 and TRBJ2-7, with TRBD1 identical over 10 bases. J was trimmed by 4 bases and V by 4 bases; bases with no gene match: 1. This CDR3 contains 12 residues. Germline-derived CDR1 and CDR2 are SQVTM and ANQGSEA. CDR3 in amino acids: CSVGTGGYEQYF. CDR3 nucleotide sequence: TGCAGCGTTGGGACAGGGGGATACGAGCAGTACTTC.

V is TRBV5-1 and J is TRBJ2-1, with 7 positions matching TRBD2. J gave up 8 bases and V 5 bases, and 10 bases lay outside the gene matches. Germline lookup yields CDR1 SGHRS and CDR2 YFSETQ. This CDR3 is 14 amino acids long. The CDR3 DNA sequence: TGCGCCAGCAGGGCGGGGAGGGCCTCGGATGAGCAGTTCTTC. Its protein is CASRAGRASDEQFF.

The genes are TRBV4-2 and TRBJ2-3; D uncertain. The germline V and J ends were trimmed by 1 base and 0 bases, with 8 bases remaining between them. The CDR3 has 15 amino acids. Germline V gives CDR1 LGHNA, CDR2 YNFKEQ. The CDR3 sequence is CASSQGTTSTDTQYF. CDR3 DNA: TGTGCCAGCAGCCAAGGGACCACTAGCACAGATACGCAGTATTTT.

V and J are TRBV3-1 (or the pseudogene TRBV3-2) and TRBJ2-3; the match to TRBD1 covers 9 bases. The trim removed 5 bases at V and 6 bases at J, leaving 6 bases unmatched. CDR3 length: 14 amino acids. Germline assignment: CDR1 LGHDT and CDR2 YNNKEL (reference sequence). The CDR3: CASSTGTGSDTQYF. The CDR3 DNA follows: TGTGCCAGCAGCACCGGGACAGGGTCCGATACGCAGTATTTT.

As DNA, the CDR3 is TGTGCCTGGAGGTGGACAGGGGGAGATACGCAGTATTTT. Residues: CAWRWTGGDTQYF. The chain is built from TRBV30 and TRBJ2-3; the match to TRBD1 covers 10 bases. The J segment lost 5 bases and the V segment lost 3 bases, leaving 2 bases of the junction unmatched. The CDR3 sequence is 13 residues long. In germline, CDR1 is GTSNPN, CDR2 SVGIG (reference sequence).

This clone was observed a single time. This chain links TRBV28 with TRBJ1-3, with TRBD1 as a possible D gene (5 bases). Trimming cost V 3 bases and J 4 bases, with 13 bases left between them. The CDR3 totals 15 residues. CDR1 and CDR2 (germline): MDHEN, SYDVKM. CDR3 residues: CASSFKGRKGNTIYF. DNA of the CDR3: TGTGCCAGCAGTTTTAAGGGACGGAAGGGAAACACCATATATTTT.

CDR3 coding DNA: TGTGCCAGTAGTACGTTGACTGGCTACACCTTC. It is translated as CASSTLTGYTF. This sequence joins TRBV19 and TRBJ1-2; unclear D gene. CDR3 length: 11 amino acids. Germline CDR1 is LNHDA and CDR2 is SQIVND (reference sequence). The V gene lost 4 bases and the J gene lost 7 bases, with 7 bases spanning the gap. The entire variable domain, with the rest obtained from reference TRBV19 and TRBJ1-2, is as follows: DGGITQSPKYLFRKEGQNVTLSCEQNLNHDAMYWYRQDPGQGLRLIYYSQIVNDFQKGDIAEGYSVSREKKESFPLTVTSAQKNPTAFYLCASSTLTGYTFGSGTRLTVV.

The chain has TRBV5-1 and TRBJ1-1; D not resolved. The CDR3 length is 14 residues. CDR1 is SGHRS, CDR2 YFSETQ, per germline. V dropped 0 bases and J dropped 6 bases, with 12 bases sitting between them. DNA for the CDR3: TGCGCCAGCAGCTTGGGGACGGGCTCTCCTGAAGCTTTCTTT. This gives the protein CASSLGTGSPEAFF.

The table lists this clone with a few counts. The rearrangement links TRBV10-3 to TRBJ2-7; a possible D gene is TRBD2 (6 bases). V was clipped by 8 bases and J by 5 bases, with 10 bases between them. Per the germline V gene, CDR1 is ENHRY and CDR2 is SYGVKD. The length of the CDR3 is 11 residues. The CDR3 DNA reads TGTGCCATCGGGAGGTTTGACGAGCAGTACTTC. This gives the protein CAIGRFDEQYF.

This chain uses TRBV5-1 with TRBJ2-7, with TRBD1 matching over 7 bases. This CDR3 is built from 15 residues. CDR1 and CDR2 (germline): SGHRS, YFSETQ. Germline trimming cut 4 bases from V and 2 bases from J; bases unmatched to any gene: 9. CDR3 protein: CASSAPIGTAYEQYF. The DNA of the CDR3 is TGCGCCAGCAGCGCCCCGATCGGGACAGCCTACGAGCAGTACTTC. Together with reference TRBV5-1 and TRBJ2-7, the CDR3 gives the full variable domain: KAGVTQTPRYLIKTRGQQVTLSCSPISGHRSVSWYQQTPGQGLQFLFEYFSETQRNKGNFPGRFSGRQFSNSRSEMNVSTLELGDSALYLCASSAPIGTAYEQYFGPGTRLTVT.

The V gene is TRBV7-9, the J gene TRBJ2-7; D unclear. The CDR3 extends over 12 amino acids. V lost 0 bases to trimming and J lost 5 bases, with 5 bases between them. From germline, CDR1 is SEHNR and CDR2 FQNEAQ (reference sequence). CDR3 DNA sequence: TGTGCCAGCAGCTTAGCGTCACACGAGCAGTACTTC. This encodes CASSLASHEQYF.

This chain connects TRBV25-1 to TRBJ2-7; a weak D match, TRBD1 (6 bases). The V and J ends lost 3 bases and 3 bases respectively, with 15 bases between them. The CDR3 length is 15 residues. Per germline, CDR1 MGHDK and CDR2 SYGVNS. Here the CDR3 reads CASSDQGSTVYEQYF. The CDR3 DNA reads TGTGCCAGCAGTGACCAGGGGTCTACGGTCTACGAGCAGTACTTC.

This sequence joins TRBV24-1 and TRBJ2-5; D perhaps matches TRBD1 (7 bases). V lost 1 base to trimming and J lost 5 bases, with 16 bases between them. Germline values: CDR1 KGHDR, CDR2 SFDVKD. The CDR3 extends over 16 amino acids. Here the CDR3 reads CATSDFLRTGGETQYF. CDR3 sequence (DNA): TGTGCCACCAGTGATTTCCTACGGACAGGAGGGGAGACCCAGTACTTC.

A note on this clone: Other DNA variants within this sample encode the same CDR3. V gene TRBV19 combines with J gene TRBJ2-7; the match to TRBD2 covers 8 bases. The CDR3 consists of 14 residues. Per germline, CDR1 LNHDA and CDR2 SQIVND (reference sequence). Germline trimming cut 1 base from V and 4 bases from J; bases unmatched to any gene: 3. This chain's CDR3 is CASSIAGGPYEQYF. CDR3 in DNA: TGTGCCAGTAGTATAGCGGGAGGGCCTTACGAGCAGTACTTC. Full variable domain (outside the CDR3, taken from reference TRBV19 and TRBJ2-7): DGGITQSPKYLFRKEGQNVTLSCEQNLNHDAMYWYRQDPGQGLRLIYYSQIVNDFQKGDIAEGYSVSREKKESFPLTVTSAQKNPTAFYLCASSIAGGPYEQYFGPGTRLTVT.